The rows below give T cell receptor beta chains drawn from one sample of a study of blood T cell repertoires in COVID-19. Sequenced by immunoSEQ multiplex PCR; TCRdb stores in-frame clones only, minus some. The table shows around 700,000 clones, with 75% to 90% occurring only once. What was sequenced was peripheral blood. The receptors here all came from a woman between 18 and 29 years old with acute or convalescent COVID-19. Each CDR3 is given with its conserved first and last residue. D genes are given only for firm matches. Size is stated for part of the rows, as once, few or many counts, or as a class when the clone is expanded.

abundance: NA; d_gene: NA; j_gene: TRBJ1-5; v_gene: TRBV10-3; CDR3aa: CAISRYSGQPQHF; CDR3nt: TGTGCCATCAGCCGCTACTCGGGGCAGCCCCAGCATTTT
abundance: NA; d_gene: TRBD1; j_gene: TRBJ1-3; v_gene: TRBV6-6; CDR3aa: CASRQGATGNTIYF; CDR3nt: TGTGCCAGCAGGCAGGGGGCAACTGGAAACACCATATATTTT
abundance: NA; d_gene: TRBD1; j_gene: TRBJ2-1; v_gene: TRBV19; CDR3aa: CASSIGDRDYNEQFF; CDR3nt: TGTGCCAGTAGTATAGGGGACAGGGACTACAATGAGCAGTTCTTC
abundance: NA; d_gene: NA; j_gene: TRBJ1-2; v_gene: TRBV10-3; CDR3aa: CAISESSPGGRGYTF; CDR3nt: TGTGCCATCAGTGAGTCGTCCCCCGGGGGTCGGGGCTACACCTTC
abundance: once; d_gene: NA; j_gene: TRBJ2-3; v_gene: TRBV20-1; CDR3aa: CSAEGEDTQYF; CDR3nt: TGCAGTGCGGAAGGGGAAGATACGCAGTATTTT
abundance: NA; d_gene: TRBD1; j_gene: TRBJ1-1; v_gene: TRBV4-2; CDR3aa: CASRAQGTGILNTEAFF; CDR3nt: TGTGCCAGCAGGGCGCAAGGGACAGGGATTCTGAACACTGAAGCTTTCTTT
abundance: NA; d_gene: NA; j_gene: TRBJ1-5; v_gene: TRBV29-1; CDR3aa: CSVSAIGSNQPQHF; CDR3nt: TGCAGCGTTTCAGCAATCGGGAGCAATCAGCCCCAGCATTTT
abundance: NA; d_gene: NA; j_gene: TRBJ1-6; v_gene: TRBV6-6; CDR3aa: CASSPQQADSPLHF; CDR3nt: TGTGCCAGCAGTCCCCAGCAGGCCGATTCACCCCTCCACTTT
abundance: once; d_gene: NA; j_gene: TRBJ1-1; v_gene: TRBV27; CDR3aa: CASSRGRAENTEAFF; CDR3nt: TGTGCCAGCAGTCGCGGGAGGGCAGAGAACACTGAAGCTTTCTTT
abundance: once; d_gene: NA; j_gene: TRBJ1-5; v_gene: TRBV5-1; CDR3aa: CASSLDRDSNQPQHF; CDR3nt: TGCGCCAGCAGCTTGGACAGAGATAGCAATCAGCCCCAGCATTTT
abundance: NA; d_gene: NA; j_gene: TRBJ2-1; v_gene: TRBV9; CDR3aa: CASSVGQESYNEQFF; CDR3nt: TGTGCCAGCAGCGTAGGACAGGAATCCTACAATGAGCAGTTCTTC
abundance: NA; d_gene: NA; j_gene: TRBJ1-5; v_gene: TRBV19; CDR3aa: CASKWERAVNQPQHF; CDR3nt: TGTGCCAGTAAGTGGGAGAGGGCGGTAAATCAGCCCCAGCATTTT
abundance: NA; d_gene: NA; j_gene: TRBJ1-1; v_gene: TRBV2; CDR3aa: CASSDGGAQGAFF; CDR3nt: TGTGCCAGCAGTGACGGGGGGGCCCAAGGAGCTTTCTTT
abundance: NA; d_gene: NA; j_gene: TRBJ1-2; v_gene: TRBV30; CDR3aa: CAWRRSYGYTF; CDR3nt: TGTGCCTGGAGAAGGAGTTATGGCTACACCTTC
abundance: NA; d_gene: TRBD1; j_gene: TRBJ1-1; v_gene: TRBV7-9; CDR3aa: CASSLAPQFGQGNTEAFF; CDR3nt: TGTGCCAGCAGCTTAGCCCCACAGTTCGGACAGGGGAACACTGAAGCTTTCTTT
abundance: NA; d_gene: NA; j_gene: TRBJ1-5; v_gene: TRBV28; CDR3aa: CASSLLLGGGNQPQHF; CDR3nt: TGTGCCAGCAGTTTACTCCTCGGGGGTGGCAATCAGCCCCAGCATTTT
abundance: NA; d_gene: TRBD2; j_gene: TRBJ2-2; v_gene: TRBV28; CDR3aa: CASSSGPGGTGELFF; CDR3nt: TGTGCCAGCAGCTCCGGCCCGGGGGGCACCGGGGAGCTGTTTTTT
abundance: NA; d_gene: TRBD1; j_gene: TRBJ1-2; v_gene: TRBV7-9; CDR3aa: CASTPTGGEVYGYTF; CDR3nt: TGTGCCAGCACCCCGACAGGGGGCGAAGTCTATGGCTACACCTTC
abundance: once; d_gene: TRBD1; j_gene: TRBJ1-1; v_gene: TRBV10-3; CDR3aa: CAIKGDRGGTEAFF; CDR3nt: TGTGCCATCAAAGGGGACAGGGGTGGGACTGAAGCTTTCTTT
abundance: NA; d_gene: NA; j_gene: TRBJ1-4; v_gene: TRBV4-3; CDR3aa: CASSHAQDSHNEKLFF; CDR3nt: TGCGCCAGCAGCCACGCCCAGGACAGCCATAATGAAAAACTGTTTTTT
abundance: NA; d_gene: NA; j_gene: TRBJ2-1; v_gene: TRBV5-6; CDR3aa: CASSLSGRRSSYNEQFF; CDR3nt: TGTGCCAGCAGCTTGTCGGGTCGGAGGAGCTCCTACAATGAGCAGTTCTTC
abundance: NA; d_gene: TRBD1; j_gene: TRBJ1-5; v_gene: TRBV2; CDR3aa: CASTPDRADRGPQHF; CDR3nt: TGTGCCAGCACCCCGGACAGGGCCGATCGGGGGCCCCAGCATTTT
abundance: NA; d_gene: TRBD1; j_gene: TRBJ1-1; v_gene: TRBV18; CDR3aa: CASSPGQGALNTEAFF; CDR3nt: TGTGCCAGCTCACCGGGACAGGGGGCGTTAAACACTGAAGCTTTCTTT
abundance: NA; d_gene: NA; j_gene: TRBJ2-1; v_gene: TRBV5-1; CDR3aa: CASSLERPSSYNEQFF; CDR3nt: TGCGCCAGCAGCTTGGAGAGGCCAAGCTCCTACAATGAGCAGTTCTTC
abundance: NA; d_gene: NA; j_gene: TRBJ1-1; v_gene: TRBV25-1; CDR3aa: CASSEGDISEAFF; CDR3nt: TGTGCCAGCAGTGAAGGGGACATATCTGAAGCTTTCTTT
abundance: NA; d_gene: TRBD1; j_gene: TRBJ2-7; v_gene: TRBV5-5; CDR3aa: CASSPTGTGHHEQYF; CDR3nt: TGTGCCAGCAGCCCAACCGGGACAGGGCACCACGAGCAGTACTTC
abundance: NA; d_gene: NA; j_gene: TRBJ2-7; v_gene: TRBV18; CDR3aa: CASSPEGPEQYF; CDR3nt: TGTGCCAGCTCACCTGAGGGTCCGGAGCAGTACTTC
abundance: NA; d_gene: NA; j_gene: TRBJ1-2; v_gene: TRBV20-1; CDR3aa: CSVAGSGYTF; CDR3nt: TGCAGTGTGGCGGGCAGTGGCTACACCTTC
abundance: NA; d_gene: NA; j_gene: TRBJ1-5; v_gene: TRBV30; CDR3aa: CAWSGQPNQPQHF; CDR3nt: TGTGCCTGGAGTGGACAGCCCAATCAGCCCCAGCATTTT
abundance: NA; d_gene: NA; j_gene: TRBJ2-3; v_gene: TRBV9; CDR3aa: CASSVQGQSTDTQYF; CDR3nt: TGTGCCAGCAGCGTTCAGGGGCAAAGCACAGATACGCAGTATTTT
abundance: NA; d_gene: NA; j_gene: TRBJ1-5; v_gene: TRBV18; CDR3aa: CASSLGKHSNQPQHF; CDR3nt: TGTGCCAGCTCATTGGGCAAGCATAGCAATCAGCCCCAGCATTTT
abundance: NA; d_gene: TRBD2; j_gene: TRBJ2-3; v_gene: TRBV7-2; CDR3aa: CASSLRRGGTDTQYF; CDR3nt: TGTGCCAGCAGCTTACGTCGGGGGGGCACAGATACGCAGTATTTT
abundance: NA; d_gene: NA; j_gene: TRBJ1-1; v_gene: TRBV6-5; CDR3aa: CASSPITDSGTEAFF; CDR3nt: TGTGCCAGCAGTCCAATCACGGACAGCGGCACTGAAGCTTTCTTT
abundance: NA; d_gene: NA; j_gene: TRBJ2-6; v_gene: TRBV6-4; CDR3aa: CASSEDAGSGANVLTF; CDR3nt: TGTGCCAGCAGTGAAGATGCGGGGTCTGGGGCCAACGTCCTGACTTTC
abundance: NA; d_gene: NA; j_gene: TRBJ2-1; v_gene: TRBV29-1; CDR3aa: CSVVGSYNEQFF; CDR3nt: TGCAGCGTTGTGGGCAGTTACAATGAGCAGTTCTTC
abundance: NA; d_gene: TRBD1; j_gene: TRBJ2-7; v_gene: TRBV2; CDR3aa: CASRGPSQTGTYEQYF; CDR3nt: TGTGCCAGCAGGGGACCATCCCAGACAGGGACCTACGAGCAGTACTTC
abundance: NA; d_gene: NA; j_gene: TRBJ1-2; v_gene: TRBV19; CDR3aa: CASSMVREKSGYTF; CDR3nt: TGTGCCAGTAGTATGGTTCGGGAGAAGAGTGGCTACACCTTC
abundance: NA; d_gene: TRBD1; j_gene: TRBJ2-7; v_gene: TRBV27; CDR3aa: CASSSRGSPYEQYF; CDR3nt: TGTGCCAGCAGTTCCAGGGGGTCTCCCTACGAGCAGTACTTC
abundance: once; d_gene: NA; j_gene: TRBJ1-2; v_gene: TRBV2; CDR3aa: CASSDRLVSYTF; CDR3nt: TGTGCCAGCAGTGACCGACTCGTGAGCTACACCTTC
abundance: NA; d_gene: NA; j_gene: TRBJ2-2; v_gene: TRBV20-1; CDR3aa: CSASVSGTWNTGELFF; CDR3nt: TGCAGTGCTAGTGTGTCCGGGACATGGAACACCGGGGAGCTGTTTTTT
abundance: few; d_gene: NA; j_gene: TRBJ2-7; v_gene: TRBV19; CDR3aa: CASSKGPTLDEQYF; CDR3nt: TGTGCCAGTAGTAAGGGGCCCACCCTCGACGAGCAGTACTTC
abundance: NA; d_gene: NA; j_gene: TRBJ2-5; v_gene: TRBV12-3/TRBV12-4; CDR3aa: CASRTSVGETQYF; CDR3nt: TGTGCCAGCAGAACCAGCGTGGGAGAGACCCAGTACTTC
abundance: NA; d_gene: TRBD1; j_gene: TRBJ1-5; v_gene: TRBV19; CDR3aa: CASNAGTGSSQPQHF; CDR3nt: TGTGCCAGTAATGCCGGGACAGGGTCGAGTCAGCCCCAGCATTTT
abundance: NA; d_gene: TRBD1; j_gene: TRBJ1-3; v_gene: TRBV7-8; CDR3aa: CASSPRSQGAGNTIYF; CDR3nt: TGTGCCAGCAGCCCTCGATCCCAGGGGGCTGGAAACACCATATATTTT
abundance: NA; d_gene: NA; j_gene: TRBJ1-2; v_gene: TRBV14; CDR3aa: CASSQEGPGYGYTF; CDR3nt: TGTGCCAGCAGCCAAGAGGGGCCCGGCTATGGCTACACCTTC
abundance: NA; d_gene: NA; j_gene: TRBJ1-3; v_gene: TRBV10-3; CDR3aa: CAISDPRDSHTIYF; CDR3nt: TGTGCCATCAGTGATCCCCGGGACTCCCACACCATATATTTT
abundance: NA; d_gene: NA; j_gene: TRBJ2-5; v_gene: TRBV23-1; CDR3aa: CASFLLEGQEYF; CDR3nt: TGCGCCAGTTTTCTTCTTGAGGGACAAGAGTACTTC
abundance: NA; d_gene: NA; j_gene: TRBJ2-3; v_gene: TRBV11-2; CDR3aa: CASSLRGGGNTDTQYF; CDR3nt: TGTGCCAGCAGCTTAAGGGGAGGGGGAAACACAGATACGCAGTATTTT
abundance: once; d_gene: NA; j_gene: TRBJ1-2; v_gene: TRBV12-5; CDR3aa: CASGLVPTARDGYTF; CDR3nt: TGTGCTAGTGGTTTGGTACCCACGGCGAGGGATGGCTACACCTTC
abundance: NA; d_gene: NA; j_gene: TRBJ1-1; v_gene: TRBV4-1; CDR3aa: CASSQDPMWEEAFF; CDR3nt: TGCGCCAGCAGCCAAGATCCGATGTGGGAGGAAGCTTTCTTT
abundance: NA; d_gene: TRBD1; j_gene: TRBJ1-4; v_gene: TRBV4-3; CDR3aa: CASSQDFPGDRVEKLFF; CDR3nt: TGCGCCAGCAGCCAAGATTTCCCCGGGGACAGGGTCGAAAAACTGTTTTTT
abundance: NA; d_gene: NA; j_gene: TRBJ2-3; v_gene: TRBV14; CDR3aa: CASSQDQTQYF; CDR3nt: TGTGCCAGCAGCCAAGATCAGACGCAGTATTTT
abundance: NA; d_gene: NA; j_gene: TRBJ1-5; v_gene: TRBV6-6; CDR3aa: CASSRYSNQPQHF; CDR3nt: TGTGCCAGCAGCCGTTATAGCAATCAGCCCCAGCATTTT